Each of the 9 T cell receptor beta chains below was sequenced from the same sample in a study of human T cells and chemical hapten exposure. It was from unfractionated whole blood that total RNA was extracted. Individual cDNA molecules had unique molecular identifiers attached to them by the library. TCRdb redid the calling of the reads with MiXCR, one entry per CDR3 protein. The top ten hold 1.4% of the sample, which has about 120,000 distinct CDR3 sequences, 8.5% seen once. Specimen: whole blood. These receptors all come from a human donor in good health. Some clones in this sample may be carry-over from other donors' samples.

This clonotype was recorded many times. The chain employs TRBV20-1 and TRBJ1-1; no firm D call. Per the germline V gene, CDR1 is DFQATT and CDR2 is SNEGSKA (reference sequence). The CDR3 is 11 amino acids. Deletions cut 6 bases from V and 5 bases from J, with 10 bases between. The CDR3 nucleotides read TGCAGTGCCCTCAGATGGACTGAAGCTTTCTTT. Translation: CSALRWTEAFF.

The chain links TRBV12-3 or TRBV12-4 to TRBJ1-2; TRBD1 aligns across 9 bases. J gave up 7 bases and V 0 bases, and 6 bases lay outside the gene matches. The CDR3 has 15 residues. CDR3 amino acids: CASSLAGQGMGGYTF. DNA of the CDR3: TGTGCCAGCAGTTTAGCGGGACAGGGTATGGGTGGCTACACCTTC.

This clonotype came up a few times. The chain links TRBV19 to TRBJ1-1; D gene unclear. Deletions cut 4 bases from V and 1 base from J, with 7 bases between. The germline V gene has CDR1 LNHDA and CDR2 SQIVND (reference sequence). This CDR3 contains 13 residues. CDR3 coding DNA: TGTGCCAGTAGTAACAAGAGGAACACTGAAGCTTTCTTT. It specifies CASSNKRNTEAFF.

Note on this clonotype: A much larger clonotype is one base distant, so this may be a read error. The chain joins TRBV6-2 or TRBV6-3 to TRBJ1-5; perhaps TRBD1 as D (6 bases). This CDR3 has 15 amino acids. From germline, CDR1 is MNHEY and CDR2 SVGEGT. The CDR3 loop is CAISFRGGGNQPQHF. In DNA, the CDR3 is TGTGCCATCAGTTTTCGCGGGGGCGGCAATCAGCCCCAGCATTTT.

V usage is TRBV15 and J usage is TRBJ2-5; 9 bases match TRBD2. V trimming: 5 bases; J trimming: 7 bases; junction bases outside the gene matches: 5. This CDR3 has 13 residues. CDR1 and CDR2 (germline): LNHNV, YYDKDF (reference sequence). For the CDR3, the DNA is TGTGCCACCAGCGGACTAGCGTCAGGGACCCAGTACTTC. It yields the protein CATSGLASGTQYF. Using reference TRBV15 and TRBJ2-5 for the parts outside the CDR3, the full variable domain is DAMVIQNPRYQVTQFGKPVTLSCSQTLNHNVMYWYQQKSSQAPKLLFHYYDKDFNNEADTPDNFQSRRPNTSFCFLDIRSPGLGDTAMYLCATSGLASGTQYFGPGTRLLVL.

The chain's CDR3 is CASSLSASGLLEQFF. Written as DNA, the CDR3 is TGTGCCAGCAGCTTATCGGCTAGCGGTCTATTGGAGCAGTTCTTC. This chain joins TRBV7-9 and TRBJ2-1, with 7 bases matching TRBD2. V lost 2 bases to trimming and J lost 10 bases; unmatched junction nucleotides: 11. This CDR3 is built from 15 residues. In germline, CDR1 is SEHNR, CDR2 FQNEAQ (reference sequence).

V is TRBV18 and J is TRBJ2-2, with D perhaps TRBD1 or TRBD2 (5 bases each). Germline CDR1 KGHSH, CDR2 LQKENI. V was cut by 1 base and J by 6 bases, with 9 bases left in between. The CDR3 is 14 amino acids. CDR3 DNA sequence: TGTGCCAGCTCACCACAGGGGAGTCCCGGGGAGCTGTTTTTT. Translated, it gives CASSPQGSPGELFF. Together with reference TRBV18 and TRBJ2-2, the CDR3 gives the full variable domain: NAGVMQNPRHLVRRRGQEARLRCSPMKGHSHVYWYRQLPEEGLKFMVYLQKENIIDESGMPKERFSAEFPKEGPSILRIQQVVRGDSAAYFCASSPQGSPGELFFGEGSRLTVL.

The rearrangement joins TRBV5-6 to TRBJ1-5; tentatively, D is TRBD1 (5 bases). V shed 2 bases and J shed 6 bases, with 9 bases lying between them. Germline CDR1 SGHDT, CDR2 YYEEEE. This CDR3 region has 13 residues. CDR3 residues: CASSFGGVQPQHF. CDR3 nucleotides: TGTGCCAGCAGCTTCGGGGGGGTTCAGCCCCAGCATTTT.

The chain is built from TRBV19 and TRBJ2-7; tentative D call: TRBD2 (5 bases). Trimming removed 6 bases at V and 3 bases at J, with 18 bases between. The CDR3 totals 15 residues. Germline V gene sequence: CDR1 LNHDA, CDR2 SQIVND (reference sequence). The CDR3 DNA is TGTGCCAGTAGCGACGGGCCCCGAGGGAACTACGAGCAGTACTTC. This gives the protein CASSDGPRGNYEQYF.